Listed below are T cell receptor beta chains from one sample, sequenced in a study of T cell responses to AZD1222 COVID-19 vaccine. This table comes from immunoSEQ multiplex PCR, and its TCRdb copy is limited to in-frame clones, with some not included. The data contain 180,000 or so clones, about 93% of them singletons. The specimen comprised peripheral blood, sampled 28 days after the second AZD1222 dose. The origin of the receptors is an adult who received the AZD1222 COVID-19 vaccine. CDR3s include the opening cysteine and the closing phenylalanine or tryptophan. The D gene is left open where the match is weak. The size field is filled for only some rows; it gives once, few, many or a size class.

>NA|NA|TRBJ2-1|TRBV9
TGTGCCAGCAGCGTAGGGAATAGCGGAGGGTACAATGAGCAGTTCTTC
CASSVGNSGGYNEQFF
>NA|NA|TRBJ1-2|TRBV2
TGTGCCAGCAGTGTTGGGCAGAACTATGGCTACACCTTC
CASSVGQNYGYTF
>NA|NA|TRBJ1-3|TRBV21-1
TGTGCCCTTAGCGAGGGGGACAACTCTGGAAACACCATATATTTT
CALSEGDNSGNTIYF
>NA|NA|TRBJ1-4|TRBV6-5
TGTGCCAGCAGTCAACAGGACCGCGAGTCAAAGTTT
CASSQQDRESKF
>NA|NA|TRBJ1-1|TRBV5-4
TGTGCCAGCAGCTTCCCGACAGGTGGCTCTGAAGCTTTCTTT
CASSFPTGGSEAFF
>once|NA|TRBJ1-5|TRBV15
TGTGCCACCAGCAGAGATAGGCCAGGGATCAATCAGCCCCAGCATTTT
CATSRDRPGINQPQHF
>NA|TRBD1|TRBJ2-1|TRBV4-1
TGCGCCAGCAGCCAAGATGGGGTGGGACAGGGGAACAATGAGCAGTTCTTC
CASSQDGVGQGNNEQFF
>NA|NA|TRBJ1-1|TRBV19
TGTGCCAGTAGTGAAGACAGAACTGAAGCTTTCTTT
CASSEDRTEAFF
>once|NA|TRBJ1-6|TRBV4-1
TGCGCCAGCAGCCAAGCACAGGACCTCTCCTATAATTCACCCCTCCACTTT
CASSQAQDLSYNSPLHF
>NA|TRBD1|TRBJ1-5|TRBV27
TGTGCCAGCAGTCCACAGGGGGCAGCCCAGCATTTT
CASSPQGAAQHF
>few|NA|TRBJ1-3|TRBV5-4
TGTGCCAGCAGCGTCACAGGGATAGGGTTGGGAAACACCATATATTTT
CASSVTGIGLGNTIYF
>NA|TRBD1|TRBJ2-3|TRBV19
TGTGCCAGTAGCACAGGGGCGCAACTTAGCACAGATACGCAGTATTTT
CASSTGAQLSTDTQYF
>NA|NA|TRBJ1-1|TRBV5-1
TGCGCCAGCAGCACCGGACCCGGGGGGACTGAAGCTTTCTTT
CASSTGPGGTEAFF
>NA|TRBD1|TRBJ1-2|TRBV2
TGTGCCAGCAGTCGGACAGGGGAGAATGGCTACACCTTC
CASSRTGENGYTF
>NA|TRBD2|TRBJ2-1|TRBV2
TGTGCCAGCAGTGATACTAGCGGGAGGGCCCCCTACAATGAGCAGTTCTTC
CASSDTSGRAPYNEQFF
>NA|NA|TRBJ2-2|TRBV7-9
TGTGCCAGCAGCCCCCTACTAATCACCGGGGAGCTGTTTTTT
CASSPLLITGELFF
>NA|NA|TRBJ1-3|TRBV21-1
TGTGCCAGCAGCAAAGAGGCTGGGACAGTCCCTCCTGCTGGAAACACCATATATTTT
CASSKEAGTVPPAGNTIYF
>NA|TRBD1|TRBJ1-1|TRBV20-1
TGCAGTGCGAGTAGACAGGGCGTGAACACTGAAGCTTTCTTT
CSASRQGVNTEAFF
>NA|NA|TRBJ1-1|TRBV3-1/TRBV3-2
TGTGCCAGCAGCCCCGTCACAGGGAACACTGAAGCTTTCTTT
CASSPVTGNTEAFF
>NA|TRBD2|TRBJ2-1|TRBV7-2
TGTGCCAGCAGCTTAGCCCAGCTAGCGGGGGGCTACAATGAGCAGTTCTTC
CASSLAQLAGGYNEQFF
>NA|NA|TRBJ2-2|TRBV19
TGTGCCAGTAGTATAGGGGGCGTCGGGGAGCTGTTTTTT
CASSIGGVGELFF
>NA|NA|TRBJ2-5|TRBV18
TGTGCCAGCTCACCACCCGGGAAACCCCGCCAAGAGACCCAGTACTTC
CASSPPGKPRQETQYF
>NA|TRBD2|TRBJ2-7|TRBV7-2
TGTGCCAGCAGCTCACCGGGACTAGCGATCTACGAGCAGTACTTC
CASSSPGLAIYEQYF
>once|TRBD2|TRBJ2-7|TRBV4-2
TGTGCCAGCAGCCAAGGGACTAGCGCGGCCCTCTACGAGCAGTACTTC
CASSQGTSAALYEQYF
>NA|NA|TRBJ1-5|TRBV10-1
TGCGCCACCCTTGTTTTAACGCCCCAGCATTTT
CATLVLTPQHF
>NA|TRBD2|TRBJ2-1|TRBV12-3/TRBV12-4
TGTGCCAGCAGCCTGACTAGCGGCGAGCAGTTCTTC
CASSLTSGEQFF
>once|TRBD2|TRBJ2-5|TRBV29-1
TGCAGATTGGTTCGGGAGGGGATAGAGACCCAGTACTTC
CRLVREGIETQYF
>few|NA|TRBJ1-6|TRBV4-1
TGCGCCAGCAGCCAAGAGAACGGACAGATAAATTCACCCCTCCACTTT
CASSQENGQINSPLHF
>few|NA|TRBJ2-7|TRBV5-4
TGTGCCAGCAGGAGCCTTACCTCTTACGAGCAGTACTTC
CASRSLTSYEQYF
>NA|TRBD1|TRBJ1-6|TRBV30
TGTGCCTGGAGAACGGAATATGGGACAGGGGGATCACCCCTCCACTTT
CAWRTEYGTGGSPLHF
>NA|NA|TRBJ1-2|TRBV7-9
TGTGCCAGCAGCTTCGAGTACTATGGCTACACCTTC
CASSFEYYGYTF
>NA|TRBD1|TRBJ1-6|TRBV9
TGTGCCAGCAGCCCCCCCTCGACAGGGAGAATGACACCCCTCCACTTT
CASSPPSTGRMTPLHF
>NA|NA|TRBJ2-1|TRBV9
TGTGCCAGCAGCGTAGCAGGGACGTACGACAATGAGCAGTTCTTC
CASSVAGTYDNEQFF
>once|TRBD1|TRBJ1-1|TRBV19
TGTGCCAGCGGGACAGGGATCACTGAAGCTTTCTTT
CASGTGITEAFF
>NA|NA|TRBJ1-5|TRBV28
TGTGCAACTGTGACCGGGACGCTAAATCAGCCCCAGCATTTT
CATVTGTLNQPQHF
>NA|NA|TRBJ1-2|TRBV9
TGTGCCAGCAGCGGAGGTCGACAGCGGATTGGCCGAATAGAGAGGGGCTACACCTTC
CASSGGRQRIGRIERGYTF
>NA|NA|TRBJ2-1|TRBV30
TGTGCCTGGAAGCTCGGGCAGTCCTACAATGAGCAGTTCTTC
CAWKLGQSYNEQFF